The 7 T cell receptor beta chains below all came from one sample that was sequenced in a study of radiotherapy plus CTLA-4 blockade in lung cancer (dated by TCRdb to the late 2010s). The protocol used for the library was the immunoSEQ multiplex PCR assay. Not all clones reach the TCRdb copy of this immuneACCESS table, which keeps in-frame sequences only. Checked studies attribute under half of the gap to unresolved V genes and leave the rest unexplained. The table for this sample lists tens of thousands of clones; over 60% of them were counted only once. 15% to 20% of the sample is held by the ten biggest clonotypes. The sequencing here drew on peripheral blood, taken from a patient treated with radiotherapy plus ipilimumab. Source of these receptors: a human donor with non-small cell lung cancer that progressed on radiotherapy plus ipilimumab.

The V and J genes are TRBV27 and TRBJ2-2; 13 bases align to TRBD2. The CDR3 consists of 14 residues. Germline V lookup: CDR1 MNHEY, CDR2 SMNVEV (reference sequence). V shed 8 bases, J shed 5 bases, and the junction held 2 bases outside the gene matches. The CDR3 DNA follows: TGTGCCAGCTCGGGACTAGCGGGAACCGGGGAGCTGTTTTTT. Translating gives CASSGLAGTGELFF.

This chain uses TRBV6-5 with TRBJ2-2; the D is unclear. The CDR3 consists of 16 residues. The V and J ends lost 0 bases and 1 base respectively, with 9 bases between them. Per the germline V gene, CDR1 is MNHEY and CDR2 is SVGAGI. Here the CDR3 reads CASSYSTSMNTGELFF. DNA of the CDR3: TGTGCCAGCAGTTACTCGACAAGTATGAACACCGGGGAGCTGTTTTTT.

This sequence joins TRBV4-3 and TRBJ1-1, with unresolved D. Per germline, CDR1 LGHNA and CDR2 YSLEER. There are 15 residues in the CDR3. Trimming removed 0 bases from V and 7 bases from J, with 15 bases in between. The CDR3 loop is CASSQDATNVFEAFF. For the CDR3, the DNA is TGCGCCAGCAGCCAAGATGCGACAAACGTATTTGAAGCTTTCTTT.

The chain recombines TRBV19 with TRBJ2-1; 7 bases are shared with TRBD2. Germline CDR1 and CDR2: LNHDA and SQIVND (reference sequence). The CDR3 is 15 amino acids. Trimming removed 5 bases from V and 0 bases from J; junction bases left unmatched: 4. In DNA form, the CDR3 reads TGTGCCAGTAGTCTAGCGGACGACTCCTACAATGAGCAGTTCTTC. Amino acid sequence: CASSLADDSYNEQFF. Combining the CDR3 with reference TRBV19 and TRBJ2-1 gives the whole variable domain DGGITQSPKYLFRKEGQNVTLSCEQNLNHDAMYWYRQDPGQGLRLIYYSQIVNDFQKGDIAEGYSVSREKKESFPLTVTSAQKNPTAFYLCASSLADDSYNEQFFGPGTRLTVL.

A word on this clone: At one of its ends the junction is not consistent with the germline gene, which may arise from a read error. The V call is TRBV29-1, the J call TRBJ2-5, with 10 bases aligning to TRBD1. This CDR3 is 14 amino acids long. Germline CDR1 and CDR2: SQVTM and ANQGSEA. CDR3 coding DNA: TGCAGCTTTGAGGGACAGGGGTTCCAAGAGACCCAGTACTTC. Amino acid sequence: CSFEGQGFQETQYF.

The V and J genes are TRBV5-1 and TRBJ2-7; 7 positions match TRBD1. The V and J ends lost 0 bases and 4 bases, in that order; junction bases with no gene match: 4. The CDR3 runs to 14 residues. Germline assignment: CDR1 SGHRS and CDR2 YFSETQ. The CDR3 DNA sequence: TGCGCCAGCAGCTTGGAGGGACAGCCATACGAGCAGTACTTC. It specifies CASSLEGQPYEQYF. The full variable domain, completed using reference TRBV5-1 and TRBJ2-7, is KAGVTQTPRYLIKTRGQQVTLSCSPISGHRSVSWYQQTPGQGLQFLFEYFSETQRNKGNFPGRFSGRQFSNSRSEMNVSTLELGDSALYLCASSLEGQPYEQYFGPGTRLTVT.

V and J are TRBV5-6 and TRBJ2-2, with 8 bases lining up with TRBD2. J lost 5 bases, V lost 6 bases, and 18 bases had no gene match. The CDR3 loop spans 18 amino acids. Germline CDR1 SGHDT, CDR2 YYEEEE. CDR3 in DNA: TGTGCCAGCACCCGGGGACTAGTTCAGGGGCTAACAACCGGGGAGCTGTTTTTT. Amino acid sequence: CASTRGLVQGLTTGELFF. The full variable domain, completed using reference TRBV5-6 and TRBJ2-2, is DAGVTQSPTHLIKTRGQQVTLRCSPKSGHDTVSWYQQALGQGPQFIFQYYEEEERQRGNFPDRFSGHQFPNYSSELNVNALLLGDSALYLCASTRGLVQGLTTGELFFGEGSRLTVL.